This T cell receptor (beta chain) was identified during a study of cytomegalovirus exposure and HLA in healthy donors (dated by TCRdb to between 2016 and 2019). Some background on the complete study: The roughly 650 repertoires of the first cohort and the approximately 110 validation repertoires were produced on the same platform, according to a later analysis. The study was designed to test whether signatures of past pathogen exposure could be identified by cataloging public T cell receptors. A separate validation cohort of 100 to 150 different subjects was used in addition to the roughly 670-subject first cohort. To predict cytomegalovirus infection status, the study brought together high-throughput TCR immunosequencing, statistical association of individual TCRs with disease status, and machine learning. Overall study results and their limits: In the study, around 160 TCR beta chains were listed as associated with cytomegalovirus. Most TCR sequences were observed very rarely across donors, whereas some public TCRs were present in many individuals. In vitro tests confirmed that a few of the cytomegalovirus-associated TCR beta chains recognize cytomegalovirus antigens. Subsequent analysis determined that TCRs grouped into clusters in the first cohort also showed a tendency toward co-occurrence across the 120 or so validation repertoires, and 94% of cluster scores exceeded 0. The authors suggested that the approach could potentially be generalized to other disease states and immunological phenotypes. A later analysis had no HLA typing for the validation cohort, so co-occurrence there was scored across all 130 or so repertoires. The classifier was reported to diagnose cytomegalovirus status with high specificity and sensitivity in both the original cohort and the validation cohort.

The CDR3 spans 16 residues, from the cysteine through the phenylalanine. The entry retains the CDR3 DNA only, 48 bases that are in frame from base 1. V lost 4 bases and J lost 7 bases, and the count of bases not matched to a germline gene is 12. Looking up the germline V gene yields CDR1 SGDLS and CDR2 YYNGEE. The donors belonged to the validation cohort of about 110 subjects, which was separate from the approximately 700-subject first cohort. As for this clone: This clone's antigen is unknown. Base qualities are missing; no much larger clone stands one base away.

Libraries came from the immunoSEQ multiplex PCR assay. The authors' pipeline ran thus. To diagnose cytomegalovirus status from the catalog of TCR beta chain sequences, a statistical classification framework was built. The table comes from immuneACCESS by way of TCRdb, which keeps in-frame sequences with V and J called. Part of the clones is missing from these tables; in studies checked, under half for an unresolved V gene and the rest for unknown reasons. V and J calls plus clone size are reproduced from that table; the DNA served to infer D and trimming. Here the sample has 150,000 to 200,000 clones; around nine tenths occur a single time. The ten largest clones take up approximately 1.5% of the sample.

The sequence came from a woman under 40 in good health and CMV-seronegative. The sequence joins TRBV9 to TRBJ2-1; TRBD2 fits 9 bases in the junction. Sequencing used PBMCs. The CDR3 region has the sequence CASSPQGTSLANEQFF. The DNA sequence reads TGTGCCAGCAGCCCTCAAGGGACTAGCCTCGCGAATGAGCAGTTCTTC.